This TCR delta chain was recovered during a study of γδ T cells in repeated Plasmodium falciparum infection. As for the study in general: The natural-infection arm compared Malian children under seasonal malaria with matched Australian children. Donors had four controlled P. falciparum NF54 infections over approximately 600 days.

Gammadelta T cells were flow-sorted from PBMC into Vgamma9/Vdelta2+ and Vdelta2-negative populations for bulk analysis. Points on this clone: The likely explanation is a read error, given a far larger clone one base away. This sample also contains other DNA sequences that code for the same CDR3.

The length of the CDR3 is 21 residues. J was trimmed by 0 bases and V by 2 bases; bases with no gene match: 19. In germline, CDR1 is TSWWSYY, CDR2 QGS. TCRdb ran CATT on the multiplex PCR reads. The profile covers 80,000 to 95,000 delta-chain clones, with about 1.5% appearing a single time and just under 9% taken by the ten largest. This TCR came from a pool of human donors (malaria-infected and uninfected, not separated). The sample comprised gamma-delta T cells from blood. The rearrangement links TRDV1 to TRDJ1; the match to TRDD3 covers 9 bases. Matching the DNA to germline supplied the J gene, which TCRdb does not give. Here the CDR3 reads CALGETTGLLWGIRYTDKLIF. The CDR3 DNA reads TGTGCTCTTGGGGAAACCACCGGCCTCCTTTGGGGGATAAGGTACACCGATAAACTCATCTTT.